These 29 T cell receptor beta chains share one sample of origin, sequenced in a study of post-analysis software for immune sequencing data. No antigen is known for these receptors. Study results and caveats: Among about 5 TRBV segments more frequent in patients than controls were TRBV5-6, TRBV5-1 and TRBV20-1.

TCR beta cDNA libraries included unique molecular identifiers. Via MiXCR, TCRdb re-called the PCR reads, giving one row per CDR3 protein. The sample holds 600,000 to 750,000 distinct CDR3 sequences; 55% to 60% are singletons and the top ten take about 11%. What was sequenced was blood. The receptor source for this set is a girl aged 2-10 years with multiple sclerosis.

The chain carries TRBV4-1 and TRBJ2-5; 7 bases agree with TRBD1. J was trimmed by 0 bases and V by 0 bases; bases with no gene match: 13. Germline V CDR1 and CDR2: MGHRA, YSYEKL. This CDR3 region has 19 residues. Here the CDR3 reads CASSQEERAGTDYQETQYF. In DNA form, the CDR3 reads TGCGCCAGCAGCCAAGAAGAAAGGGCCGGGACAGACTACCAAGAGACCCAGTACTTC.

The chain joins TRBV27 to TRBJ2-7; D might be TRBD1 (6 bases). The J call could be wrong; TRBJ2-5 is a better fit for the DNA end. Germline V gene data show CDR1 as MNHEY and CDR2 as SMNVEV (reference sequence). The CDR3 spans 15 residues. The CDR3 loop reads CASRKNRVETETQYF. The CDR3 region has the DNA TGTGCCAGCAGGAAAAACAGGGTTGAAACGGAGACCCAGTACTTC.

The genes are TRBV7-8 and TRBJ1-4; D perhaps matches TRBD1 (6 bases). CDR1 is SGHVS, CDR2 FQNEAQ, per germline. This CDR3 spans 16 amino acids. Trimming left V 5 bases short and J 13 bases short, with 26 bases between. The CDR3: CASSANRVGPQKGLFF. CDR3 nucleotides: TGTGCCAGCAGCGCGAACAGGGTTGGTCCCCAGAAGGGACTGTTTTTT.

The chain joins TRBV9 to TRBJ2-1, with TRBD2 identical over 7 bases. The V gene end was trimmed by 4 bases and the J gene end by 3 bases; junction bases not matched to a gene: 7. This CDR3 has 15 amino acids. From germline, CDR1 is SGDLS and CDR2 YYNGEE. The CDR3 spells CASSPSGGFYNEQFF. The CDR3 bases are TGTGCCAGCAGCCCTTCGGGGGGATTCTACAATGAGCAGTTCTTC.

The rearrangement links TRBV20-1 to TRBJ2-5; the match to TRBD2 covers 10 bases. The germline CDR1 and CDR2 sequences are DFQATT and SNEGSKA (reference sequence). The CDR3 runs 13 residues. V trimming: 6 bases; J trimming: 2 bases; junction bases outside the gene matches: 3. CDR3 coding DNA: TGCAGTGCAGCGGGGGGGAGGCAAGAGACCCAGTACTTC. This gives the protein CSAAGGRQETQYF.

This chain uses TRBV6-5 with TRBJ2-4; D is perhaps TRBD2 (5 bases). Germline V CDR1 and CDR2: MNHEY, SVGAGI. The V end lost 6 bases, the J end lost 5 bases, and 17 bases lay between the germline ends. CDR3 length: 15 residues. Here the CDR3 reads CASRTLGGAENIQYF. In DNA form, the CDR3 reads TGTGCCAGCAGGACTCTAGGAGGCGCGGAAAACATTCAGTACTTC.

V is TRBV29-1 and J is TRBJ2-1; 7 bases are a match to TRBD2. V lost 4 bases and J lost 8; bases outside the gene matches: 8. Germline-derived CDR1 and CDR2 are SQVTM and ANQGSEA. CDR3 length: 13 residues. DNA of the CDR3: TGCAGCGTTGTTTCTAGCGGATCGGATGAGCAGTTCTTC. It codes for CSVVSSGSDEQFF.

The V and J genes are TRBV19 and TRBJ2-7; D gene ambiguous. V lost 9 bases, J lost 2 bases, and 11 bases lay in between. CDR1 LNHDA and CDR2 SQIVND come from the germline V gene (reference sequence). This CDR3 spans 12 amino acids. CDR3 in DNA: TGTGCCAGCGGAAACGTCCCCTACGAGCAGTACTTC. It encodes CASGNVPYEQYF.

The chain links TRBV24-1 to TRBJ2-3; TRBD1 matches at 7 bases. V trimming: 7 bases; J trimming: 2 bases; junction bases outside the gene matches: 5. The CDR3 has 14 amino acids. Germline V lookup: CDR1 KGHDR, CDR2 SFDVKD. The CDR3 DNA follows: TGTGCCACCAGCGGGACAGATATCACAGATACGCAGTATTTT. Its protein is CATSGTDITDTQYF.

The chain is built from TRBV7-3 and TRBJ2-1; 7 positions agree with TRBD2. Germline CDR1 is SGHTA and CDR2 is FQGTGA. This CDR3 has 15 residues. Germline trimming cut 5 bases from V and 7 bases from J; bases unmatched to any gene: 11. CDR3 sequence reads: CASSLAGERRNEQFF. The CDR3 DNA is TGTGCCAGCAGCCTCGCGGGAGAACGGAGGAATGAGCAGTTCTTC.

The chain has TRBV20-1 and TRBJ2-2, with a weak D call TRBD1 (6 bases). Between the trimmed V and J ends, which lost 5 bases and 4 bases, there was a span of 20 bases. This CDR3 comprises 16 residues. Germline loops: CDR1 DFQATT, CDR2 SNEGSKA (reference sequence). CDR3 sequence reads: CSALRWRQASTGELFF. CDR3 bases: TGCAGTGCTCTTAGGTGGCGACAGGCGAGCACCGGGGAGCTGTTTTTT.

This sequence joins TRBV15 and TRBJ2-1, with 11 bases aligning to TRBD2. Germline CDR1 and CDR2: LNHNV and YYDKDF (reference sequence). This CDR3 spans 16 amino acids. V lost 1 base and J lost 5; bases outside the gene matches: 4. DNA of the CDR3: TGTGCCACCAGCAGAGTCGGGACTAGCGGAAACAATGAGCAGTTCTTC. Translation: CATSRVGTSGNNEQFF. The whole variable domain, remainder taken from reference TRBV15 and TRBJ2-1, is DAMVIQNPRYQVTQFGKPVTLSCSQTLNHNVMYWYQQKSSQAPKLLFHYYDKDFNNEADTPDNFQSRRPNTSFCFLDIRSPGLGDTAMYLCATSRVGTSGNNEQFFGPGTRLTVL.

This rearrangement joins TRBV29-1 to TRBJ1-1; D remains unclear. This CDR3 has 13 amino acids. Germline V CDR1 and CDR2: SQVTM, ANQGSEA. V lost 7 bases and J lost 6, with 18 bases in between. The CDR3 reads CSGALPGSSEAFF. CDR3 sequence (DNA): TGCAGCGGGGCCCTTCCGGGATCCTCTGAAGCTTTCTTT.

This chain uses TRBV6-6 with TRBJ2-7; no definite D call. CDR1 is MNHNY and CDR2 is SVGAGI in the germline V gene (reference sequence). Deletions cut 5 bases from V and 3 bases from J, with 11 bases between. The CDR3 runs 13 residues. The CDR3 sequence is CASSANLYYEQYF. In DNA, the CDR3 is TGTGCCAGCAGTGCGAACCTGTACTACGAGCAGTACTTC.

The V call is TRBV28, the J call TRBJ2-7; D may be TRBD1 or TRBD2 (5 bases each). Trimming pared 6 bases from V and 2 bases from J, leaving 26 bases between. Germline CDR1 is MDHEN and CDR2 is SYDVKM. This CDR3 spans 18 amino acids. The CDR3 protein is CASSATNPGRKITYEQYF. CDR3 coding DNA: TGTGCCAGCAGCGCCACAAACCCGGGACGGAAGATTACCTACGAGCAGTACTTC.

This clonotype has only a few counts. This chain connects TRBV7-8 to TRBJ2-1; D unresolved. V was cut by 8 bases and J by 5 bases, with 7 bases left in between. CDR3 length: 11 amino acids. Germline V lookup: CDR1 SGHVS, CDR2 FQNEAQ. The CDR3 nucleotides read TGTGCCAGCGTGTCTGACAATGAGCAGTTCTTC. It yields the protein CASVSDNEQFF.

The chain employs TRBV4-3 and TRBJ2-3; 9 nucleotides align to TRBD1. The trim removed 0 bases at V and 6 bases at J, leaving 10 bases unmatched. Looked up from germline, CDR1 is LGHNA and CDR2 is YSLEER. CDR3 length equals 17 residues. Written as DNA, the CDR3 is TGCGCCAGCAGCCAAGATCGAACAGGGGGCGCTGGGGATACGCAGTATTTT. Its translation is CASSQDRTGGAGDTQYF.

The chain carries TRBV20-1 and TRBJ2-7, with D maybe TRBD2 (5 bases). V was trimmed by 3 bases and J by 6 bases, leaving 15 bases between them. CDR3 length: 13 amino acids. The germline V gene encodes CDR1 DFQATT and CDR2 SNEGSKA (reference sequence). The CDR3 reads CSARPLGASEQYF. The DNA for the CDR3 is TGCAGTGCTAGGCCACTAGGAGCGAGCGAGCAGTACTTC.

The gene calls are TRBV15 and TRBJ1-2; D call uncertain. Germline CDR1 is LNHNV and CDR2 is YYDKDF (reference sequence). CDR3 length equals 15 residues. V was clipped by 2 bases and J by 3 bases, with 13 bases between them. The CDR3: CATSRSHWRDYGYTF. CDR3 nucleotide sequence: TGTGCCACCAGCAGATCCCATTGGAGGGACTATGGCTACACCTTC.

This clonotype was observed a handful of times. The rearrangement joins TRBV28 to TRBJ2-7; no clear D. V lost 1 base and J 5 bases, leaving 15 bases between the germline ends. The CDR3 is made up of 15 amino acids. Per germline, CDR1 MDHEN and CDR2 SYDVKM. CDR3 bases: TGTGCCAGCAGTTTATCGAGCGATTTGCTAAACGAGCAGTACTTC. Amino acids: CASSLSSDLLNEQYF.

The genes are TRBV20-1 and TRBJ2-5; 7 bases agree with TRBD2. The J call could be wrong; TRBJ2-7 is a better fit for the DNA end. The germline V gene has CDR1 DFQATT and CDR2 SNEGSKA (reference sequence). The CDR3 sequence is 15 residues long. The CDR3 coding sequence is TGCAGTGCTTCCACCTCGGCTAGCGGACTCTACGAGCAGTACTTC. Its protein product is CSASTSASGLYEQYF.

This rearrangement joins TRBV7-2 to TRBJ2-7; D call uncertain. This CDR3 is 12 amino acids long. V was shortened by 1 base and J by 10 bases, with 11 bases between the two germline ends. Germline CDR1 SGHTA, CDR2 FQGNSA. Here the CDR3 reads CASSLVPAAQYF. The DNA for the CDR3 is TGTGCCAGCAGCTTAGTTCCGGCGGCCCAGTACTTC.

This clonotype was seen repeatedly, ten times or more. The J gene is TRBJ2-1, the V gene TRBV5-1, with D perhaps TRBD1 (6 bases). Germline V gene lookup returns CDR1 SGHRS and CDR2 YFSETQ. This CDR3 is 13 amino acids long. Trimming left V 4 bases short and J 3 bases short, with 8 bases between. CDR3 region: CASSGRGYNEQFF. In nucleotides, the CDR3 is TGCGCCAGCAGCGGCAGGGGCTACAATGAGCAGTTCTTC.

The rearrangement joins TRBV5-1 to TRBJ2-3; D possibly corresponds to TRBD1 (6 bases). This CDR3 contains 13 residues. The germline V gene has CDR1 SGHRS and CDR2 YFSETQ. V was shortened by 7 bases and J by 5 bases, with 14 bases between the two germline ends. DNA of the CDR3: TGCGCCAGCCACAGACAGGTGAAAGATACGCAGTATTTT. Protein: CASHRQVKDTQYF.

The V gene is TRBV6-5, the J gene TRBJ2-1; 12 nucleotides align to TRBD2. Germline V lookup: CDR1 MNHEY, CDR2 SVGAGI. Trimming removed 0 bases from V and 0 bases from J; junction bases left unmatched: 6. The CDR3 contains 19 residues. The CDR3 sequence is CASSYSGLAGRSSYNEQFF. CDR3 sequence (DNA): TGTGCCAGCAGTTACTCGGGACTAGCGGGCAGGAGCTCCTACAATGAGCAGTTCTTC.

The rearrangement joins TRBV7-9 to TRBJ1-2, with D hard to call. From germline, CDR1 is SEHNR and CDR2 FQNEAQ (reference sequence). This CDR3 is 13 amino acids long. Trimming took 5 bases from V and 4 from J, leaving 11 bases between them. The CDR3 loop reads CASSGYGPYGYTF. CDR3 in DNA: TGTGCCAGCAGCGGATACGGACCCTATGGCTACACCTTC.

This clonotype was detected only a few times. CDR3 protein: CASSQGSEAFF. DNA for the CDR3: TGTGCCAGCAGCCAGGGTTCTGAAGCTTTCTTT. The chain has TRBV3-1 and TRBJ1-1, with D uncertain. Deletions cut 3 bases from V and 6 bases from J, with 5 bases between. From germline, CDR1 is LGHDT and CDR2 YNNKEL (reference sequence). CDR3 length: 11 amino acids.

This sequence joins TRBV12-3 or TRBV12-4 and TRBJ2-1; 9 bases line up with TRBD2. The CDR3 length is 15 residues. V shed 3 bases, J shed 8 bases, and the junction held 8 bases outside the gene matches. The DNA for the CDR3 is TGTGCCAGCAGTTTGGCGGGAGGGCCCAGGCATGAGCAGTTCTTC. Translation gives CASSLAGGPRHEQFF.

This clonotype was detected only a few times. The genes are TRBV15 and TRBJ1-2, with D possibly TRBD1 on 6 matching bases. Between the trimmed V and J ends, which lost 3 bases and 6 bases, there was a span of 17 bases. This CDR3 is 15 amino acids long. Germline V gene lookup returns CDR1 LNHNV and CDR2 YYDKDF (reference sequence). The CDR3 protein is CATSRTGLQQHGYTF. Written as DNA, the CDR3 is TGTGCCACCAGCAGGACAGGTCTCCAGCAGCATGGCTACACCTTC.